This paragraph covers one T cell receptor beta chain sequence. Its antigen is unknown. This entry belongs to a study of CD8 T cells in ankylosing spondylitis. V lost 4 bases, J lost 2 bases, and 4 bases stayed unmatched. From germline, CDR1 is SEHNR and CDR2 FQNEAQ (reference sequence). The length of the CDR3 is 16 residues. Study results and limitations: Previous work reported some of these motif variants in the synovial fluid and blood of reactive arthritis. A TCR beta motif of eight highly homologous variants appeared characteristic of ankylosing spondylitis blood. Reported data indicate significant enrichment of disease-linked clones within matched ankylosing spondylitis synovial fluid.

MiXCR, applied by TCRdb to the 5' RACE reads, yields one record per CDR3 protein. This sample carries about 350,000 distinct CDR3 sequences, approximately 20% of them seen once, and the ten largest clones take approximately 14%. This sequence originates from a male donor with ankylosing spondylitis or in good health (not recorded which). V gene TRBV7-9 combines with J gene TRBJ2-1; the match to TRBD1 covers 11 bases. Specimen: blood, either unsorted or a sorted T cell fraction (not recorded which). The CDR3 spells CASSSPGQGAYNEQFF. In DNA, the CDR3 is TGTGCCAGCAGCTCCCCGGGACAGGGGGCCTACAATGAGCAGTTCTTC.